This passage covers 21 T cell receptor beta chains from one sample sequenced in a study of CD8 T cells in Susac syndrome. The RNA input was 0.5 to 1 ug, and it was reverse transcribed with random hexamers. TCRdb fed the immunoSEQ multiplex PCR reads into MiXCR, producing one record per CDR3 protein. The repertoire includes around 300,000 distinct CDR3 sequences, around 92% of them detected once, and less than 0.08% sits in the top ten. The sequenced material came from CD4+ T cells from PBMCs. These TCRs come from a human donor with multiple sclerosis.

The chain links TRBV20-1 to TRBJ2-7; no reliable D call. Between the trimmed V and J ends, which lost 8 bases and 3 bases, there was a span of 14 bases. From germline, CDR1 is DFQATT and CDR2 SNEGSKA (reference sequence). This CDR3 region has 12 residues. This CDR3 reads CSIRHGRYEQYF. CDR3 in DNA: TGCAGTATCCGTCACGGGCGCTACGAGCAGTACTTC.

The CDR3 spells CASSKRGDRGYNEQFF. The CDR3 DNA follows: TGTGCCAGCTCAAAAAGGGGGGACCGTGGGTACAATGAGCAGTTCTTC. This sequence joins TRBV27 and TRBJ2-1, with D perhaps matching TRBD1 or TRBD2 (6 bases each). Per germline, CDR1 MNHEY and CDR2 SMNVEV (reference sequence). The CDR3 covers 16 residues. Trimming removed 8 bases at V and 4 bases at J, with 21 bases between.

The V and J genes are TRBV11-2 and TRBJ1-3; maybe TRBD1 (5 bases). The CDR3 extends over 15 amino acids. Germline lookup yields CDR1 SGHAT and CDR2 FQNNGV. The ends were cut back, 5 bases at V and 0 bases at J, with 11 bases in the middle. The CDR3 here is CASSQDSVSGNTIYF. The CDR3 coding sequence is TGTGCCAGCAGCCAAGACAGTGTCTCTGGAAACACCATATATTTT.

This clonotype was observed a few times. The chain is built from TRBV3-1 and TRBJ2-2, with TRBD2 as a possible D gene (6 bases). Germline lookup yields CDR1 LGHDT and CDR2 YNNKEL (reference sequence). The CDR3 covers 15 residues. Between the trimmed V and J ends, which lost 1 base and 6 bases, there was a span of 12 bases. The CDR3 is CASSQGSGRPGELFF. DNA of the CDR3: TGTGCCAGCAGCCAAGGTTCAGGGAGGCCCGGGGAGCTGTTTTTT.

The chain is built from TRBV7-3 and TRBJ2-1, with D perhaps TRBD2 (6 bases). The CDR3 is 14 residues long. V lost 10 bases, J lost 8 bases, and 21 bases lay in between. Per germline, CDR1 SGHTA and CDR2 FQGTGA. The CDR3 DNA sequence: TGTGCCACTTCGCTCGAGCGGGTTGCGGATGAGCAGTTCTTC. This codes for CATSLERVADEQFF. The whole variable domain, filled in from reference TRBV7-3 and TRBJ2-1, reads GAGVSQTPSNKVTEKGKYVELRCDPISGHTALYWYRQSLGQGPEFLIYFQGTGAADDSGLPNDRFFAVRPEGSVSTLKIQRTERGDSAVYLCATSLERVADEQFFGPGTRLTVL.

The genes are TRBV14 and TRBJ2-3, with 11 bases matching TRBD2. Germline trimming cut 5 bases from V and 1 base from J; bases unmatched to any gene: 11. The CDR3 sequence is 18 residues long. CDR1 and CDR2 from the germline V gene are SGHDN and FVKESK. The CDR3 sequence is CASSGGVVAGGRTDTQYF. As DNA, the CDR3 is TGTGCCAGCAGCGGAGGAGTTGTAGCGGGGGGGCGCACAGATACGCAGTATTTT.

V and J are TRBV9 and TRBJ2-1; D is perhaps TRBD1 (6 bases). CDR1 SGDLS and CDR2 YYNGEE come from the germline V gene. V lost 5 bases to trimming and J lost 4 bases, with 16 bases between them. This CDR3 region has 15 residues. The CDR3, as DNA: TGTGCCAGCAGTACCTCCCCTACAGGGTACAATGAGCAGTTCTTC. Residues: CASSTSPTGYNEQFF.

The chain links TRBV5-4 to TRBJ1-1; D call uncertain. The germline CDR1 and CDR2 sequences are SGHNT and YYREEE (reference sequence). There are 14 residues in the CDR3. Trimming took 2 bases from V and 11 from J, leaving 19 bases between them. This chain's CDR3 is CASSLSLAERGAFF. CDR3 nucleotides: TGTGCCAGCAGCTTATCTCTGGCCGAAAGAGGCGCTTTCTTT.

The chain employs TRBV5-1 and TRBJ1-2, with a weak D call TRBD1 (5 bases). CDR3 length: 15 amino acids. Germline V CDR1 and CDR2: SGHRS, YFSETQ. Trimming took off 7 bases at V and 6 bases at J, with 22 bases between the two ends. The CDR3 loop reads CASRTRGPVSDGYTF. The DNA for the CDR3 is TGCGCCAGCCGGACACGGGGTCCTGTATCGGATGGCTACACCTTC.

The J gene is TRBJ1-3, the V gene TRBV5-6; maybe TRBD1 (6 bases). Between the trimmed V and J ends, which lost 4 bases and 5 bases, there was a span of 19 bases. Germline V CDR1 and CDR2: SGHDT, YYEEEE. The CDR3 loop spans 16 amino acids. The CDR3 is CASSPRRWGPRNTIYF. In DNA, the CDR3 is TGTGCCAGCAGCCCAAGACGGTGGGGGCCGAGAAACACCATATATTTT.

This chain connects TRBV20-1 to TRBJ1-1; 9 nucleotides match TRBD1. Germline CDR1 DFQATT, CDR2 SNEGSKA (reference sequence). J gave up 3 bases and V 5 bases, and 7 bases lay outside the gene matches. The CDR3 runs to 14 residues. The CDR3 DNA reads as TGCAGTGCTCAATGGGACAGGGAGGACACTGAAGCTTTCTTT. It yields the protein CSAQWDREDTEAFF.

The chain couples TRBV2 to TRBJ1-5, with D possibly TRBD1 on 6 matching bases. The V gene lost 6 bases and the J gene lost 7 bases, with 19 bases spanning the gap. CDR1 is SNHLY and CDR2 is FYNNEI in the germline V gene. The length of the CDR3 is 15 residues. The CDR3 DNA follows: TGTGCCAGCAGCGCCACCGGGACACGAGGCCAGCCCCAGCATTTT. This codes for CASSATGTRGQPQHF.

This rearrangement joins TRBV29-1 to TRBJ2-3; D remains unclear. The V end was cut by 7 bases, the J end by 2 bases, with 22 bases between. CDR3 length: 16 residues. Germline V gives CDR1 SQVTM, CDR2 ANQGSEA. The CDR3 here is CSAKKNTVVPTDTQYF. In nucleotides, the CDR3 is TGCAGCGCGAAGAAGAACACGGTAGTTCCCACAGATACGCAGTATTTT.

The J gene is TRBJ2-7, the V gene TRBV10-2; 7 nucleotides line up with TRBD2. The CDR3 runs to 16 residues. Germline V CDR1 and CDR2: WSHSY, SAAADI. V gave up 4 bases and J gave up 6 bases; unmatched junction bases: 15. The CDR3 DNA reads TGCGCCAGCAGTGGGGACTACATCGGTGGAGTCGTCGAGCAGTACTTC. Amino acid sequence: CASSGDYIGGVVEQYF.

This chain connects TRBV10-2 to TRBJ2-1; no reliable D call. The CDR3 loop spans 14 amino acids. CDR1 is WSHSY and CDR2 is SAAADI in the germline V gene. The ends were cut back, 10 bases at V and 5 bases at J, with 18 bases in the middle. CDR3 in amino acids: CATTDGIANNEQFF. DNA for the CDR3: TGCGCCACCACGGATGGGATCGCCAACAATGAGCAGTTCTTC.

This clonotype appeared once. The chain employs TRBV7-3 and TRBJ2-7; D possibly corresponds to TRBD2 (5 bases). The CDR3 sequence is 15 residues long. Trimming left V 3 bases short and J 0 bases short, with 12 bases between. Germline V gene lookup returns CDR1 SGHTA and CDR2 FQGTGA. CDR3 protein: CASSFRYGDSYEQYF. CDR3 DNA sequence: TGTGCCAGCAGCTTCCGATACGGGGACTCCTACGAGCAGTACTTC.

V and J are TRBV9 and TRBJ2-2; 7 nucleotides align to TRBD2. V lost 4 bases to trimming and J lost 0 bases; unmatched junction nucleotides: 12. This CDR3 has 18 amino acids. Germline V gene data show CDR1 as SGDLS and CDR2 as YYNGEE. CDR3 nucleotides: TGTGCCAGCAGCCCAGGGCCCCTTCTAGCGGCGAACACCGGGGAGCTGTTTTTT. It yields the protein CASSPGPLLAANTGELFF.

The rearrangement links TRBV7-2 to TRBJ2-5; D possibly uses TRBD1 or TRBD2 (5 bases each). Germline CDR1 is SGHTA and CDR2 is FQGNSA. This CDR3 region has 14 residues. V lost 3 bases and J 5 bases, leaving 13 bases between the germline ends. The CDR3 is CASSFDSGMETQYF. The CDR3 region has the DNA TGTGCCAGCAGCTTCGACAGCGGCATGGAGACCCAGTACTTC. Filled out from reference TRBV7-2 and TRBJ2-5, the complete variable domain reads GAGVSQSPSNKVTEKGKDVELRCDPISGHTALYWYRQSLGQGLEFLIYFQGNSAPDKSGLPSDRFSAERTGGSVSTLTIQRTQQEDSAVYLCASSFDSGMETQYFGPGTRLLVL.

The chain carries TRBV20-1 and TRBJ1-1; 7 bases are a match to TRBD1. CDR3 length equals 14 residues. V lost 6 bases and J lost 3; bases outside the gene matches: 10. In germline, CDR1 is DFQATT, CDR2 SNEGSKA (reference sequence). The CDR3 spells CSARQTGRDTEAFF. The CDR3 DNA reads TGCAGTGCAAGACAGACAGGGAGGGACACTGAAGCTTTCTTT.

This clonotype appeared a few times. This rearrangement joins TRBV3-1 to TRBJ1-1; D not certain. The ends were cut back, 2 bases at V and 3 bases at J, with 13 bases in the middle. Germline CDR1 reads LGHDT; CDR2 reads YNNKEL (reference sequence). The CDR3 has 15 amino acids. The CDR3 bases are TGTGCCAGCAGCCAACGTCCCCCTCCGGACACTGAAGCTTTCTTT. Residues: CASSQRPPPDTEAFF. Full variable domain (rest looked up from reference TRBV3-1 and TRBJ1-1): DTAVSQTPKYLVTQMGNDKSIKCEQNLGHDTMYWYKQDSKKFLKIMFSYNNKELIINETVPNRFSPKSPDKAHLNLHINSLELGDSAVYFCASSQRPPPDTEAFFGQGTRLTVV.

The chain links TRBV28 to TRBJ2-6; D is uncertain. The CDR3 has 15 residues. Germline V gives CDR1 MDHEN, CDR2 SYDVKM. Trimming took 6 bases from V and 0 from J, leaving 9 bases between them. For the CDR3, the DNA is TGTGCCAGCAGCCCCGCGTTCTCTGGGGCCAACGTCCTGACTTTC. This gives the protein CASSPAFSGANVLTF. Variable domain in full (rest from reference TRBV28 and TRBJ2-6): DVKVTQSSRYLVKRTGEKVFLECVQDMDHENMFWYRQDPGLGLRLIYFSYDVKMKEKGDIPEGYSVSREKKERFSLILESASTNQTSMYLCASSPAFSGANVLTFGAGSRLTVL.